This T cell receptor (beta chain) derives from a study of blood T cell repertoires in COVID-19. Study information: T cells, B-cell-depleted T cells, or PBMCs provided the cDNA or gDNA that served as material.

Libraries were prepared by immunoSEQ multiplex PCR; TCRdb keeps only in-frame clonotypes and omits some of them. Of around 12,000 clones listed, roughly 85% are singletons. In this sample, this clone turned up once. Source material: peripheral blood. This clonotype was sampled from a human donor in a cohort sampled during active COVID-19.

CDR3 sequence: CASSQLTGGFADTQYF. The CDR3 nucleotides are TGCGCCAGCAGCCAATTGACAGGGGGTTTTGCAGATACGCAGTATTTT. The J gene is TRBJ2-3, the V gene TRBV4-3; 9 bases align to TRBD1. After removal of 2 bases from V and 4 bases from J, the junction contained 7 bases not matched to a gene. Germline V gene sequence: CDR1 LGHNA, CDR2 YSLEER. The CDR3 sequence is 16 residues long.